This T cell receptor (beta chain) is drawn from a study of T cell responses to AZD1222 COVID-19 vaccine (dated by TCRdb to about 2021). Background on the whole study: TCR sequencing was performed for more than 230 trial participants, of whom about 200 were given two doses of AZD1222 and approximately 25 were given two doses of MenACWY control vaccine. Trial participants were enrolled by age into 18-55, 56-69 and 70-plus year subgroups, with roughly 150, 30 and 60 TCR-sequenced participants respectively. Paper-wide results and their limitations: After two AZD1222 doses, spike-specific TCR breadth and depth were significantly higher than at day 0 and than in MenACWY recipients. The whole spike protein was spanned by vaccine-associated CD4 TCRs, and dominant responses were seen in regions 160-218 and 743-854. Conclusions about previously exposed vaccinees were limited because only six AZD1222 recipients were SARS-CoV-2 seropositive at baseline. Reportedly, close to half of the unique spike-specific TCRs recognized epitopes lying outside the regions that are mutated in the B.1.351 and B.1.1.7 variants. No day 14 peak-response samples were available, so repertoires were characterized only after the peak T cell response. The 56-69-year group was small, and its depth increase did not reach significance, likely because of low power. Participants were mostly white British, with more females than males. The authors suggested clonal diversity may have been underestimated.

The CDR3 regions of human TCRbeta chains were subjected to immunosequencing. The authors processed their data as follows. TCRs in the repertoires were matched against a reference library of SARS-CoV-2-specific TCRs that had been generated with the MIRA antigen-specificity platform. Breadth meant the fraction of unique TCRs that were SARS-CoV-2-associated, whereas depth meant the fraction of total T cells that were SARS-CoV-2-associated. Using the MIRA data, each spike-specific TCR was assigned both to the spike region to which the TCR was reactive and to a CD4 or CD8 class. Log10-transformed breadth and depth values were compared by one-way ANOVA with Sidak's multiple comparisons tests. Here the immuneACCESS table is served through TCRdb, limited to in-frame sequences with V and J called. Missing clones are a known gap in these copies; in checked studies unresolved V genes cover under half, and the rest lacks a known reason. That table gives V, J and clone size, and the DNA gave D and trimming. Recorded for this sample are 95,000 to 110,000 clones; approximately 90% of them occurred a single time. The ten biggest clones cover 4.5% to 5.5% of the sample.

The time point tag for this specimen amounts to: about 28 days (+/-7) after the second vaccine dose. AZD1222 recipients given second doses at about 4 weeks or at about 12 weeks were pooled, since spike-specific TCR depth and breadth were not found to differ between the two schedules. Vaccinee samples were obtained from the UK trials COV001 and COV002, which included a single-blind randomized controlled phase 2/3 trial of AZD1222 (ChAdOx1 nCoV-19) in healthy adults. For TCRbeta chain sequencing, PBMC samples from trial participants were taken at day 0 and at day 28 after the second dose. The germline V gene provides CDR1 SGHRS and CDR2 YFSETQ. The CDR3 covers 14 residues, taking in both the cysteine and the phenylalanine. Left in the record is the CDR3 DNA by itself, 42 bases read in frame from the first base. V trim: 0 bases; J trim: 2 bases; unmatched bases: 1. Note on this clone: What this receptor recognizes is not known. Per-base quality was not reported, and no clone a single base away is much larger than it.

The receptor was derived from an adult who received the AZD1222 COVID-19 vaccine. The rearrangement joined TRBV5-1 to TRBJ2-5; the central 7 bases match TRBD1. The starting material was peripheral blood, obtained 28 days after the second AZD1222 dose. In nucleotide form, the sequence is TGCGCCAGCAGCTTGGCGACAGGGCAAGAGACCCAGTACTTC. This translates into CASSLATGQETQYF.